This T cell receptor (beta chain) appears in the sequencing data of a study of shared clonotypes between healthy human individuals. Study summary: A couple of female and a few male donors aged 18 to 49 were enrolled.

Study conclusions and caveats: Naive CD4 clonotypes were shared across several donors at about 5%.

Per germline, CDR1 GTSNPN and CDR2 SVGIG (reference sequence). V lost 0 bases, J lost 7 bases, and 3 bases lay in between. CDR3 length: 11 amino acids. TCRdb's table, derived via immunoSEQ multiplex PCR, lists solely in-frame clones and lacks some. Among 300,000 or so clones listed, about 74% were seen once. As to this clone: Its target is not known.

This sequence was found in a man aged 25 to 40 in good health. Sequenced input: memory CD4+ T cells sorted from blood. The sample's subset: CD45RA-negative fraction. The rearrangement joins TRBV30 to TRBJ1-4; D is unresolved. CDR3 protein: CAWSVGEKLFF. The CDR3, as DNA: TGTGCCTGGAGTGTGGGTGAAAAACTGTTTTTT.